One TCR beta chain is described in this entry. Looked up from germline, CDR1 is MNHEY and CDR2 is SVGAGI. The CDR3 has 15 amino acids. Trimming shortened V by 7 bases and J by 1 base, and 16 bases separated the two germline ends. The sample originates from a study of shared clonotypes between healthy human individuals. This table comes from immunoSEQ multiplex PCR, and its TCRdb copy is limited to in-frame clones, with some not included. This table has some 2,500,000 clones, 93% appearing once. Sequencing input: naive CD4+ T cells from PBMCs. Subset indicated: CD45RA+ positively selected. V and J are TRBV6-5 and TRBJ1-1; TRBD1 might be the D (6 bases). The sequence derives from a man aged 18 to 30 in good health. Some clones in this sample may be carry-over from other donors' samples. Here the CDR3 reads CASNPPGARNTEAFF. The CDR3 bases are TGTGCCAGCAACCCTCCAGGGGCAAGGAACACTGAAGCTTTCTTT.